Listed below are T cell receptor beta chains from one sample, sequenced in a study of blood T cell repertoires in COVID-19. The assay was immunoSEQ multiplex PCR, and TCRdb's table has in-frame clones only and misses some. In the table there are roughly 250,000 clones, roughly 84% of which are singletons. What was sequenced was peripheral blood. These receptors all come from a woman in her forties or fifties with acute or convalescent COVID-19. Each CDR3 is given with its conserved first and last residue. The D gene is left open where the match is weak. Only part of the rows carry a size: once, few, many, or a class if the clone is expanded.

v_call	j_call	d_call	clone_size	cdr3_aa	cdr3_nt
TRBV4-1	TRBJ2-6	TRBD2	.	CASSPAGGGLSGANVLTF	TGCGCCAGCAGCCCGGCGGGAGGGGGGCTCTCTGGGGCCAACGTCCTGACTTTC
TRBV6-5	TRBJ2-3	TRBD1	.	CASGPARGNTDTQYF	TGTGCCAGCGGACCCGCCAGGGGGAACACAGATACGCAGTATTTT
TRBV3-1/TRBV3-2	TRBJ1-6	TRBD1	.	CASSLDRATSPLHF	TGTGCCAGCAGCTTGGACAGGGCTACTTCACCCCTCCACTTT
TRBV6-2/TRBV6-3	TRBJ2-5	.	.	CASSRQGGETQYF	TGTGCCAGCAGCCGACAGGGAGGAGAGACCCAGTACTTC
TRBV30	TRBJ1-5	.	.	CAWSVQGYQPQHF	TGTGCCTGGAGTGTACAGGGCTATCAGCCCCAGCATTTT
TRBV27	TRBJ2-1	TRBD2	once	CASTPGGANYNEQFF	TGTGCCAGCACCCCCGGGGGGGCTAACTACAATGAGCAGTTCTTC
TRBV7-2	TRBJ2-3	TRBD2	.	CASSRTLLSGGTDTQYF	TGTGCCAGCAGCCGCACCCTCCTGAGCGGGGGCACAGATACGCAGTATTTT
TRBV19	TRBJ2-1	TRBD2	.	CASSISTSGNEQFF	TGTGCCAGTAGTATTTCGACTAGCGGCAATGAGCAGTTCTTC
TRBV7-6	TRBJ2-3	.	.	CASSLSDTQYF	TGTGCCAGCAGCCTGTCAGATACGCAGTATTTT
TRBV3-1/TRBV3-2	TRBJ2-3	.	.	CASSQGSFQKGSGTQYF	TGTGCCAGCAGCCAAGGGTCTTTCCAGAAGGGGTCGGGTACGCAGTATTTT
TRBV30	TRBJ2-1	TRBD2	.	CAWSLLIGGANEQFF	TGTGCCTGGAGTCTCCTGATCGGGGGGGCCAATGAGCAGTTCTTC
TRBV18	TRBJ1-5	TRBD1	.	CASSPTGELNQPQHF	TGTGCCAGCTCACCGACAGGGGAGTTGAATCAGCCCCAGCATTTT
TRBV6-5	TRBJ1-2	TRBD1	.	CASTRGGSRYTF	TGTGCCAGCACCAGAGGGGGCTCTCGCTACACCTTC
TRBV30	TRBJ2-7	.	.	CAWKVAGTYEQYF	TGTGCCTGGAAGGTTGCAGGGACCTACGAGCAGTACTTC
TRBV28	TRBJ1-3	.	.	CASRDLTVGNTIYF	TGTGCCAGCAGAGACCTGACAGTAGGAAACACCATATATTTT
TRBV28	TRBJ1-5	.	.	CAHAPGVNQPQHF	TGTGCCCATGCCCCAGGGGTAAATCAGCCCCAGCATTTT
TRBV29-1	TRBJ1-2	.	.	CSVVWQNGYTF	TGCAGCGTTGTCTGGCAGAATGGCTACACCTTC
TRBV4-1	TRBJ1-1	.	.	CASSHQTENTEAFF	TGCGCCAGCAGCCACCAGACAGAGAACACTGAAGCTTTCTTT
TRBV6-1	TRBJ1-2	TRBD1	.	CASSGLLLTGAYGYTF	TGTGCCAGCAGTGGGTTGCTTCTAACAGGGGCCTATGGCTACACCTTC
TRBV7-2	TRBJ1-5	.	.	CASSFTQNSNQPQHF	TGTGCCAGCAGCTTTACACAGAATAGCAATCAGCCCCAGCATTTT
TRBV5-1	TRBJ2-1	TRBD2	.	CASSWTSGDNEQFF	TGCGCCAGCAGCTGGACTAGCGGAGACAATGAGCAGTTCTTC
TRBV5-4	TRBJ2-1	TRBD2	.	CASSSGLAGGEEQFF	TGTGCCAGCAGCTCGGGACTAGCGGGGGGGGAGGAGCAGTTCTTC
TRBV9	TRBJ1-5	.	once	CASSVGGGPYSNQPQHF	TGTGCCAGCAGCGTAGGTGGAGGGCCTTATAGCAATCAGCCCCAGCATTTT
TRBV28	TRBJ2-2	.	.	CASSTARSGELFF	TGTGCCAGCTCCACGGCGAGGTCCGGGGAGCTGTTTTTT
TRBV10-3	TRBJ1-1	.	medium-sized	CAIMEVNTEAFF	TGTGCCATCATGGAGGTGAACACTGAAGCTTTCTTT
TRBV30	TRBJ1-2	.	once	CAWNPAGGAGYTF	TGTGCCTGGAACCCCGCGGGAGGTGCGGGATACACCTTC
TRBV21-1	TRBJ2-5	.	few	CASSKGGRRGQSSQGQETQYF	TGTGCCAGCAGCAAAGGGGGGAGGAGGGGTCAGTCTAGTCAGGGCCAAGAGACCCAGTACTTC
TRBV24-1	TRBJ2-7	TRBD1	.	CATSDATGTGNYEQYF	TGTGCCACCAGTGATGCGACCGGGACAGGGAACTACGAGCAGTACTTC
TRBV19	TRBJ2-5	TRBD1	.	CASRKSATGPRETQYF	TGTGCCAGTAGGAAGTCCGCGACAGGGCCGAGGGAGACCCAGTACTTC
TRBV2	TRBJ2-2	.	.	CASSSYLLTGELFF	TGTGCCAGCAGTTCATACTTACTCACCGGGGAGCTGTTTTTT
TRBV19	TRBJ1-1	TRBD1	.	CASSMRGRGTEAFF	TGTGCCAGTAGTATGAGGGGGCGTGGTACTGAAGCTTTCTTT
TRBV29-1	TRBJ1-2	.	.	CSVEGDRAGDMGYTF	TGCAGCGTTGAAGGGGATCGGGCAGGGGATATGGGCTACACCTTC
TRBV18	TRBJ1-3	TRBD1	.	CASSPLGQGLDTIYF	TGTGCCAGCTCACCACTGGGACAGGGGTTGGACACCATATATTTT
TRBV30	TRBJ2-1	.	few	CAWIRETNRYEQFF	TGTGCCTGGATCCGGGAGACTAATAGATATGAGCAGTTCTTC
TRBV18	TRBJ1-3	.	.	CASSPPGDFGNTIYF	TGTGCCAGCTCACCACCCGGGGATTTTGGAAACACCATATATTTT
TRBV4-1	TRBJ2-3	.	.	CASSQDLIYTDTQYF	TGCGCCAGCAGCCAAGATCTGATCTACACAGATACGCAGTATTTT
TRBV1	TRBJ1-1	.	few	CTSSQGTKGTQNTEAFF	TGCACCAGCAGCCAGGGCACTAAGGGGACACAGAACACTGAAGCTTTCTTT
TRBV6-1	TRBJ1-5	.	.	CASSENGYPPQHF	TGTGCCAGCAGTGAAAACGGTTATCCGCCCCAGCATTTT
TRBV7-2	TRBJ1-1	.	.	CASSLEAGVGTEAFF	TGTGCCAGCAGCTTAGAGGCGGGTGTTGGGACTGAAGCTTTCTTT
TRBV15	TRBJ1-6	TRBD1	few	CATSIDRGVNSPLHF	TGTGCCACCAGCATAGACAGGGGCGTTAATTCACCCCTCCACTTT
TRBV7-8	TRBJ2-7	TRBD1	.	CASSQRDRREQYF	TGTGCCAGCAGCCAGAGGGACAGGCGAGAGCAGTACTTC
TRBV28	TRBJ2-7	TRBD2	.	CASSLAGGGQLGEQYF	TGTGCCAGCAGTTTAGCGGGGGGCGGGCAGCTGGGCGAGCAGTACTTC
TRBV6-5	TRBJ2-2	TRBD1	.	CASKRGGPNTGELFF	TGTGCCAGCAAGCGAGGGGGCCCTAACACCGGGGAGCTGTTTTTT
TRBV18	TRBJ2-2	.	.	CASSPAGTNTGELFF	TGTGCCAGCTCACCGGCAGGGACAAACACCGGGGAGCTGTTTTTT
TRBV10-3	TRBJ2-3	TRBD2	.	CAIRQGLAGETDTQYF	TGTGCCATCAGACAAGGACTAGCGGGGGAAACAGATACGCAGTATTTT
TRBV27	TRBJ2-3	.	.	CASSPLYESNTQYF	TGTGCCAGCAGCCCCTTGTACGAGTCAAATACGCAGTATTTT
TRBV2	TRBJ2-7	.	.	CASSELVADEQYF	TGTGCCAGCAGTGAATTGGTGGCGGACGAGCAGTACTTC